Below are 10 T cell receptor beta chains sequenced from a single sample in a study of T cells after yellow fever vaccination (dated by TCRdb to between 2017 and 2020). Receptor libraries were prepared by 5' RACE. The instrument was an Illumina HiSeq 2500. TCRdb redid the processing of the public reads, applying fastp at Q25 and MiXCR, and retained in-frame beta chains. One record per CDR3 amino acid sequence lists the most common genes and DNA. The sample table contains 320,000 or so distinct CDR3 sequences; only one count was recorded for less than 9.5% of them. Roughly a sixth of the sample comes from the top ten. The intended sense of this specimen's treatment or condition label: live attenuated yellow fever vaccine strain. The source was PBMCs, collected around 45 days after the first yellow fever vaccination. The receptors originated from a young man who received the YFV17D yellow fever vaccine.

The chain carries TRBV3-1 and TRBJ2-7, with 7 positions matching TRBD1. The CDR3 loop spans 17 amino acids. V gave up 4 bases and J gave up 7 bases; unmatched junction bases: 19. Germline CDR1 is LGHDT and CDR2 is YNNKEL (reference sequence). The CDR3 coding sequence is TGTGCCAGCAGCCCGATTTTGTACCGGGACAGCACTCCAGAGCAGTACGTC. It encodes CASSPILYRDSTPEQYV.

CDR3 protein: CASSLTGGTYGYTF. CDR3 sequence (DNA): TGTGCCAGCAGCCTAACAGGGGGAACCTATGGCTACACCTTC. This chain connects TRBV12-3 or TRBV12-4 to TRBJ1-2; 8 bases align to TRBD1. The CDR3 length is 14 residues. V shed 6 bases and J 4 bases; nucleotides not matched to a gene: 7.

This clonotype has just a few counts. V gene TRBV2 combines with J gene TRBJ2-5, with D tentatively TRBD2 (5 bases). Germline CDR1 SNHLY, CDR2 FYNNEI. The CDR3 loop spans 13 amino acids. Trimming took off 4 bases at V and 3 bases at J, with 9 bases between the two ends. As DNA, the CDR3 is TGTGCCAGCAGTGGTAACGGGGAAGAGACCCAGTACTTC. Translated, it gives CASSGNGEETQYF.

The chain uses TRBV20-1 and TRBJ2-1; TRBD2 matches 8 bases. V lost 5 bases and J lost 4; bases outside the gene matches: 10. In germline, CDR1 is DFQATT, CDR2 SNEGSKA (reference sequence). The CDR3 is 15 residues long. CDR3 coding DNA: TGCAGTGCTGGCCCCTGGGAGCGGGGGTACAATGAGCAGTTCTTC. Its protein product is CSAGPWERGYNEQFF.

This clonotype was found a few times. The J gene is TRBJ1-2, the V gene TRBV6-6; D unclear. CDR1 MNHNY and CDR2 SVGAGI come from the germline V gene (reference sequence). V gave up 10 bases and J gave up 7 bases, with 16 bases separating them. This CDR3 contains 12 residues. CDR3: CATLPPGGGYTF. As DNA, the CDR3 is TGTGCCACCCTCCCCCCGGGAGGTGGCTACACCTTC.

This clonotype was counted only a few times. V usage is TRBV7-2 and J usage is TRBJ1-1, with 8 bases fitting TRBD1. Germline trimming cut 4 bases from V and 7 bases from J; bases unmatched to any gene: 2. The CDR3 extends over 12 amino acids. Germline loops: CDR1 SGHTA, CDR2 FQGNSA. CDR3 nucleotides: TGTGCCAGCAGCTGGACAGGGTTTGAAGCTTTCTTT. As protein: CASSWTGFEAFF.

This clonotype was counted ten times or more. The chain links TRBV24-1 to TRBJ1-2; D may be TRBD1 (5 bases). The germline V and J ends were trimmed by 3 bases and 4 bases, with 11 bases remaining between them. Germline lookup yields CDR1 KGHDR and CDR2 SFDVKD. The CDR3 spans 14 residues. This chain's CDR3 is CATSDLDSRYGYTF. For the CDR3, the DNA is TGTGCCACCAGTGATCTCGACAGTCGCTATGGCTACACCTTC.

This clonotype was seen a few times. The V call is TRBV5-1, the J call TRBJ2-7; 7 positions agree with TRBD1. The CDR3 consists of 16 residues. Germline CDR1 SGHRS, CDR2 YFSETQ. With 0 bases clipped from V and 2 bases from J, the junction kept 8 bases outside the gene matches. CDR3 DNA sequence: TGCGCCAGCAGCTTGGCTGCCGGGACAGTCGCCTACGAGCAGTACTTC. It specifies CASSLAAGTVAYEQYF.

This clonotype was recorded at least ten times. V usage is TRBV19 and J usage is TRBJ1-1; no reliable D call. V dropped 5 bases and J dropped 0 bases, with 7 bases sitting between them. Germline V CDR1 and CDR2: LNHDA, SQIVND (reference sequence). The CDR3 is 13 residues long. The CDR3 nucleotides read TGTGCCAGTAGTCTCAAGATGAACACTGAAGCTTTCTTT. Its protein is CASSLKMNTEAFF.

This clonotype was counted a few times. The chain uses TRBV20-1 and TRBJ2-5, with a weak D call TRBD2 (6 bases). V lost 6 bases and J 1 base, leaving 12 bases between the germline ends. This CDR3 contains 13 residues. The germline V gene encodes CDR1 DFQATT and CDR2 SNEGSKA (reference sequence). The CDR3 sequence is CSAAAGFQETQYF. The CDR3 DNA reads as TGCAGTGCCGCGGCGGGGTTCCAAGAGACCCAGTACTTC.